This TCR beta chain was profiled in a study of T cell changes during pregnancy in multiple sclerosis. Libraries were prepared by immunoSEQ multiplex PCR; TCRdb keeps only in-frame clonotypes and omits some of them. Of 50,000 to 65,000 clones in the sample, around 91% were seen once. This TCR derives from a female donor in good health, enrolled as a control in a pregnancy study. The input for sequencing was peripheral blood, taken in the third trimester of pregnancy.

The CDR3 reads CASSPPSGRINNEQFF. CDR3 DNA: TGTGCCAGCAGCCCACCTAGCGGGAGAATAAACAATGAGCAGTTCTTC. The chain couples TRBV14 to TRBJ2-1; TRBD2 agrees at 10 bases. Germline V gene data show CDR1 as SGHDN and CDR2 as FVKESK. This CDR3 is built from 16 residues. V trimming: 4 bases; J trimming: 5 bases; junction bases outside the gene matches: 8.